These 9 T cell receptor beta chains were all obtained from the same sample, sequenced in a study of blood T cell repertoires in COVID-19. The protocol was immunoSEQ multiplex PCR, while the TCRdb copy is restricted to in-frame clones and leaves out a portion. The sample has some 160,000 clones; approximately 80% are singletons. Material: PBMCs or T cells enriched from blood (not recorded which). These receptors were collected from a woman aged 40 to 55 who had recovered from COVID-19.

The V call is TRBV3-1 (or the pseudogene TRBV3-2), the J call TRBJ1-6; perhaps TRBD1 as D (6 bases). The CDR3 is made up of 12 amino acids. Trimming pared 5 bases from V and 14 bases from J, leaving 13 bases between. Germline V gives CDR1 LGHDT, CDR2 YNNKEL (reference sequence). The CDR3 bases are TGTGCCAGCAGCACTCGAGAGGGGGCCCTCCACTTT. This codes for CASSTREGALHF.

The rearrangement joins TRBV28 to TRBJ1-1; D is unresolved. CDR1 and CDR2 from the germline V gene are MDHEN and SYDVKM. With 7 bases removed from V and 2 bases from J, the gap between germline ends came to 5 bases. CDR3 length equals 11 residues. The CDR3 region has the DNA TGTGCCAGCATTAGTAACACTGAAGCTTTCTTT. It is translated as CASISNTEAFF.

This chain connects TRBV7-3 to TRBJ1-2; 8 nucleotides line up with TRBD1. The CDR3 consists of 14 residues. Germline CDR1 and CDR2: SGHTA and FQGTGA. Trimming at V came to 5 bases and at J to 5 bases, leaving 7 bases not matched to a gene. CDR3 amino acids: CASSPDRGRYGYTF. In DNA, the CDR3 is TGTGCCAGCAGCCCCGACAGGGGCAGGTATGGCTACACCTTC.

J is TRBJ2-3 and V is TRBV9, with D possibly being TRBD2 (6 bases). The CDR3 extends over 15 amino acids. V shed 4 bases and J shed 0 bases, with 12 bases lying between them. Germline values: CDR1 SGDLS, CDR2 YYNGEE. The CDR3 bases are TGTGCCAGCAGCCCGACGGGAGTGAGCACAGATACGCAGTATTTT. Protein product: CASSPTGVSTDTQYF.

V gene TRBV6-2 or TRBV6-3 combines with J gene TRBJ2-1; maybe TRBD1 (5 bases). Germline CDR1 reads MNHEY; CDR2 reads SVGEGT. V was trimmed by 4 bases and J by 6 bases, leaving 19 bases between them. The CDR3 covers 16 residues. As DNA, the CDR3 is TGTGCCAGCAGTTCTCTTATGGGGCTTTTTGGCAATGAGCAGTTCTTC. Amino acid sequence: CASSSLMGLFGNEQFF.

This clone was seen just once. The rearrangement uses TRBV6-5 and TRBJ1-6, with a tentative D call TRBD1 (5 bases). CDR3 length: 15 amino acids. Germline CDR1 reads MNHEY; CDR2 reads SVGAGI. With 3 bases removed from V and 9 bases from J, the gap between germline ends came to 15 bases. As DNA, the CDR3 is TGTGCCAGCAGTTATGGGGCCCGGGGGAGTTCACCCCTCCACTTT. Translation gives CASSYGARGSSPLHF.

This chain uses TRBV11-2 with TRBJ1-6, with 8 nucleotides matching TRBD1. V was pared by 5 bases and J by 9 bases, with 6 bases of the junction left unmatched. There are 14 residues in the CDR3. CDR1 and CDR2 (germline): SGHAT, FQNNGV. The CDR3 region is CASSPGDRLSPLHF. The CDR3 region has the DNA TGTGCCAGCAGCCCAGGGGACAGGCTTTCACCCCTCCACTTT.

This clone was counted a single time. At the DNA level, this CDR3 is encoded by other sequences in the same sample as well. The J gene is TRBJ1-2, the V gene TRBV20-1; 7 positions agree with TRBD1. J lost 11 bases, V lost 7 bases, and 10 bases had no gene match. The germline gives CDR1 DFQATT, CDR2 SNEGSKA (reference sequence). This CDR3 comprises 11 residues. The CDR3 DNA reads as TGCAGTGTACGTTGGGACAGCGCTTACACCTTC. This sequence encodes CSVRWDSAYTF.

The V gene is TRBV5-6, the J gene TRBJ1-2, with TRBD1 matching over 10 bases. Germline values: CDR1 SGHDT, CDR2 YYEEEE. This CDR3 is 14 amino acids long. V was clipped by 1 base and J by 8 bases; unmatched bases: 5. CDR3 DNA: TGTGCCAGCAGCTTGCCGGGGACAGGGGAAGGCTACACCTTC. Its translation is CASSLPGTGEGYTF.